Listed below are T cell receptor beta chains from one sample, sequenced in a study of blood T cell repertoires in COVID-19. Libraries were prepared by immunoSEQ multiplex PCR; TCRdb keeps only in-frame clonotypes and omits some of them. The data show 68,000 or so clones, about 90% seen once. Sequencing used peripheral blood. These receptor sequences come from a woman aged 45-59 years with COVID-19, enrolled during active disease. CDR3s include the opening cysteine and the closing phenylalanine or tryptophan. A D gene is named only where the DNA matches it firmly. The size of a clone is reported for some rows only, either as once, few or many, or as a class for expanded clones.

>TRBD1|TRBJ1-5|TRBV7-2|.
CASSPTGVGQPQHF
TGTGCCAGCAGCCCAACAGGGGTCGGTCAGCCCCAGCATTTT
>TRBD1|TRBJ2-5|TRBV7-8|.
CASSLVDNRGQETQYF
TGTGCCAGCAGCTTAGTAGACAACAGGGGGCAGGAGACCCAGTACTTC
>TRBD1|TRBJ2-5|TRBV25-1|.
CASSDIQGLRETQYF
TGTGCCAGCAGTGACATACAGGGGTTAAGAGAGACCCAGTACTTC
>.|TRBJ1-1|TRBV6-5|.
CASSYQRPAQGTEAFF
TGTGCCAGCAGTTATCAGCGGCCCGCCCAGGGGACTGAAGCTTTCTTT
>TRBD1|TRBJ1-1|TRBV5-5|.
CASSPLQGFNTEAFF
TGTGCCAGCAGTCCATTACAGGGGTTTAACACTGAAGCTTTCTTT
>.|TRBJ1-5|TRBV5-4|.
CASSKDGRSNQPQHF
TGTGCCAGCAGCAAGGACGGGAGGAGCAATCAGCCCCAGCATTTT
>TRBD1|TRBJ2-7|TRBV29-1|.
CSATGTASSYEQYF
TGCAGCGCGACCGGGACAGCCTCCTCCTACGAGCAGTACTTC
>TRBD2|TRBJ2-5|TRBV6-5|.
CASRTGLAGETQYF
TGTGCCAGCAGGACGGGACTAGCGGGAGAGACCCAGTACTTC
>TRBD1|TRBJ2-2|TRBV7-3|.
CASSFTSGGGELFF
TGTGCCAGCAGCTTTACCTCAGGGGGCGGGGAGCTGTTTTTT
>.|TRBJ1-5|TRBV6-1|.
CASSEEQASNQPQHF
TGTGCCAGCAGTGAAGAGCAAGCTAGCAATCAGCCCCAGCATTTT
>TRBD2|TRBJ2-5|TRBV5-1|.
CASSWGWGLAGETQYF
TGCGCCAGCAGCTGGGGATGGGGGCTAGCGGGAGAGACCCAGTACTTC
>TRBD2|TRBJ2-4|TRBV7-9|.
CASSLGASGLLAKNIQYF
TGTGCCAGCAGCTTAGGGGCTAGCGGGCTTCTAGCCAAAAACATTCAGTACTTC
>TRBD1|TRBJ1-1|TRBV3-1/TRBV3-2|.
CASSLSTQGVTEAFF
TGTGCCAGCAGCCTGTCCACACAGGGGGTCACTGAAGCTTTCTTT
>.|TRBJ1-5|TRBV12-3/TRBV12-4|.
CASSSPTEQPQHF
TGTGCCAGCAGTTCTCCCACTGAACAGCCCCAGCATTTT
>TRBD1|TRBJ1-2|TRBV6-6|.
CASSWTGDGYTF
TGTGCCAGCAGTTGGACAGGAGATGGCTACACCTTC
>TRBD2|TRBJ2-3|TRBV19|.
CASSTGLASTDTQYF
TGTGCCAGTAGTACGGGACTAGCATCCACAGATACGCAGTATTTT
>.|TRBJ1-5|TRBV18|few
CASSPLQGNQPQHF
TGTGCCAGCTCACCTCTCCAGGGTAATCAGCCCCAGCATTTT
>.|TRBJ1-5|TRBV24-1|.
CATSDLRGQPQHF
TGTGCCACCAGTGATTTGAGGGGGCAGCCCCAGCATTTT
>.|TRBJ1-6|TRBV12-3/TRBV12-4|.
CASSFPNSPLHF
TGTGCCAGCAGTTTTCCGAATTCACCCCTCCACTTT
>.|TRBJ1-4|TRBV6-1|.
CASSEVGTLAGKLFF
TGTGCCAGCAGTGAAGTGGGCACTTTGGCCGGTAAACTGTTTTTT
>TRBD1|TRBJ1-2|TRBV19|.
CASSMTGFGYTF
TGTGCCAGTAGTATGACAGGGTTCGGCTACACCTTC
>.|TRBJ2-3|TRBV7-6|few
CASSPNTDTQYF
TGTGCCAGCAGCCCCAACACAGATACGCAGTATTTT
>.|TRBJ2-7|TRBV7-2|.
CASSLAQGSYYEQYF
TGTGCCAGCAGCTTAGCCCAGGGGTCCTACTACGAGCAGTACTTC
>TRBD1|TRBJ1-1|TRBV14|.
CASSKNTGGHTEAFF
TGTGCCAGCAGCAAGAACACAGGGGGCCACACTGAAGCTTTCTTT
>.|TRBJ2-1|TRBV30|few
CAWSTSSILNEQFF
TGTGCCTGGTCCACTAGCAGTATTCTCAATGAGCAGTTCTTC
>TRBD1|TRBJ1-2|TRBV2|.
CASGDRGVNYGYTF
TGTGCCAGCGGGGACAGGGGAGTTAACTATGGCTACACCTTC
>.|TRBJ2-6|TRBV6-5|.
CASTPRAGANVLTF
TGTGCCAGCACCCCACGGGCTGGGGCCAACGTCCTGACTTTC
>.|TRBJ1-1|TRBV24-1|.
CATSAHMNTEAFF
TGTGCCACCAGTGCCCACATGAACACTGAAGCTTTCTTT
>.|TRBJ2-1|TRBV29-1|.
CSVIGSGSYNEQFF
TGCAGCGTAATAGGTAGCGGCTCCTACAATGAGCAGTTCTTC
>.|TRBJ2-1|TRBV6-5|.
CASSYRGSSYNEQFF
TGTGCCAGCAGTTACCGGGGGAGCTCCTACAATGAGCAGTTCTTC
>TRBD2|TRBJ2-3|TRBV10-3|.
CAISLAGGPSDTQYF
TGTGCCATCAGCCTAGCGGGAGGGCCCTCAGATACGCAGTATTTT
>TRBD1|TRBJ1-1|TRBV30|once
CAWSRSGGGTEAFF
TGTGCCTGGAGCAGATCAGGGGGAGGAACTGAAGCTTTCTTT
>TRBD1|TRBJ2-1|TRBV11-3|.
CASSQGTVSYNEQFF
TGTGCCAGCAGCCAAGGGACAGTCTCCTACAATGAGCAGTTCTTC
>TRBD2|TRBJ2-7|TRBV6-2/TRBV6-3|.
CASSSGLAALWEQYF
TGTGCCAGCAGTTCAGGACTAGCGGCCCTCTGGGAGCAGTACTTC
>.|TRBJ2-6|TRBV5-1|once
CASSLTPDRVSRGANVLTF
TGCGCCAGCAGCTTGACCCCGGACAGAGTTTCACGTGGGGCCAACGTCCTGACTTTC
>TRBD2|TRBJ2-2|TRBV23-1|.
CATPREGCSPGELFF
TGCGCCACCCCCCGGGAGGGGTGCTCCCCCGGGGAGCTGTTTTTT
>.|TRBJ2-3|TRBV6-5|.
CASRKRGGEGDTQYF
TGTGCCAGCAGAAAGAGAGGGGGGGAGGGAGATACGCAGTATTTT
>TRBD2|TRBJ2-1|TRBV5-1|.
CASSLESGRASEQFF
TGCGCCAGCAGCTTGGAAAGCGGGAGGGCGAGTGAGCAGTTCTTC
>TRBD1|TRBJ1-1|TRBV5-1|.
CASSLATGGMNTEAFF
TGCGCCAGCAGCTTGGCGACAGGGGGTATGAACACTGAAGCTTTCTTT
>.|TRBJ1-2|TRBV30|.
CAWSVGEPPGYGYTF
TGTGCCTGGAGTGTAGGGGAACCTCCGGGTTATGGCTACACCTTC
>.|TRBJ1-2|TRBV28|.
CASSFQGLLDYGYTF
TGTGCCAGCAGTTTTCAGGGGCTACTAGACTATGGCTACACCTTC
>.|TRBJ2-7|TRBV25-1|.
CASTGWVSYEQYF
TGTGCCAGCACAGGGTGGGTTTCCTACGAGCAGTACTTC
>TRBD2|TRBJ2-3|TRBV29-1|.
CSVEPPASGSTDTQYF
TGCAGCGTTGAACCCCCTGCTAGCGGTAGCACAGATACGCAGTATTTT
>.|TRBJ1-2|TRBV14|.
CASRGFGYGYTF
TGTGCCAGCCGGGGATTTGGCTATGGCTACACCTTC
>.|TRBJ2-7|TRBV18|once
CASSPRDFYSYEQYF
TGTGCCAGCTCACCCAGGGACTTCTACTCCTACGAGCAGTACTTC
>.|TRBJ1-2|TRBV5-4|.
CASSFPDRWNYGYTF
TGTGCCAGCAGCTTTCCAGACAGGTGGAATTATGGCTACACCTTC
>TRBD1|TRBJ1-2|TRBV10-2|.
CASSELRGNYGYTF
TGCGCCAGCAGTGAGCTCAGGGGGAACTATGGCTACACCTTC
>.|TRBJ1-4|TRBV10-3|.
CAISEGSEKLFF
TGTGCCATCAGTGAGGGGAGTGAAAAACTGTTTTTT
>TRBD1|TRBJ1-6|TRBV11-2|.
CAVLEDRGGGSPLHF
TGTGCCGTCCTTGAGGACAGGGGTGGTGGGTCACCCCTCCACTTT